This T cell receptor beta chain comes out of a study of beta chain features in type 1 diabetes. This clone was found a few times. The antigen remains unidentified. Regarding the study as a whole: Naive, central memory and regulatory TCRB repertoires appeared more similar among patients than healthy donors. Moderate yet significant TCRB CDR3 shortening was seen in Type 1 diabetes patients in all four CD4+ subsets.

Based on CD45RO/CCR7/CD25/CD127/CD95/CD27, CD4+ regulatory, stem cell-like memory, naive and central memory cells were sorted. Expressed TCRB transcripts got sequenced, as all isolated RNA was reverse transcribed. The repertoire was sequenced with immunoSEQ multiplex PCR; TCRdb's copy has only in-frame clones and lacks some. Seen here are 640,000 or so clones, roughly 12% observed once, and the top ten hold approximately 0.022%. The CDR3 runs 14 residues. V dropped 0 bases and J dropped 4; count of bases not matched to a gene: 0. Germline values: CDR1 MNHEY, CDR2 SVGAGI. This receptor was obtained from a man aged 18 to 30 with type 1 diabetes. This chain links TRBV6-5 with TRBJ2-5, with 9 bases matching TRBD1. The sequenced sample was naive CD4+ T cells from blood. The CDR3 coding sequence is TGTGCCAGCAGTTACTCGGACAGGGGAGAGACCCAGTACTTC. This sequence encodes CASSYSDRGETQYF.